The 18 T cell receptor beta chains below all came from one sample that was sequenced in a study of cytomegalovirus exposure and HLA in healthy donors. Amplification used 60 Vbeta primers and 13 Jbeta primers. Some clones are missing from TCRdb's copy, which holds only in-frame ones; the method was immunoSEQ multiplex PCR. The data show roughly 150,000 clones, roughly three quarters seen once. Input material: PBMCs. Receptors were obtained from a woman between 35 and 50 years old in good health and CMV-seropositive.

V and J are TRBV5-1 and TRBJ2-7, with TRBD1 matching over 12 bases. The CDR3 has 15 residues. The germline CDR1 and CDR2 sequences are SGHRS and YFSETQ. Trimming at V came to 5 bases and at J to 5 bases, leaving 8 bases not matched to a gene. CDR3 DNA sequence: TGCGCCAGCAGTTCTCCGGGACAGGGGGCGAACGAGCAGTACTTC. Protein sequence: CASSSPGQGANEQYF.

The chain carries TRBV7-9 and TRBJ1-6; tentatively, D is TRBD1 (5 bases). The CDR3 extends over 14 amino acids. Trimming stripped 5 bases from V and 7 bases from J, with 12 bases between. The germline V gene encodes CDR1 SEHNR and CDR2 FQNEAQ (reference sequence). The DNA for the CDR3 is TGTGCCAGCAGCATTGACAGCTTAAATTCACCCCTCCACTTT. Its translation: CASSIDSLNSPLHF.

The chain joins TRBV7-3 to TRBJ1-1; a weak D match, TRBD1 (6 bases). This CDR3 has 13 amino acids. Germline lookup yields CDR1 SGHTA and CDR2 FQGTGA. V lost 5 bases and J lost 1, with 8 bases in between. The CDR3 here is CASSQQGNTEAFF. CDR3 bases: TGTGCCAGCAGCCAACAGGGGAACACTGAAGCTTTCTTT.

This CDR3 is CASSGQPARSPQHF. In DNA form, the CDR3 reads TGTGCCAGCAGTGGACAACCGGCTCGTTCGCCCCAGCATTTT. The chain uses TRBV6-1 and TRBJ1-5; D gene unclear. Trimming removed 4 bases at V and 9 bases at J, with 16 bases between. The CDR3 is 14 residues long. Looked up from germline, CDR1 is MNHNS and CDR2 is SASEGT.

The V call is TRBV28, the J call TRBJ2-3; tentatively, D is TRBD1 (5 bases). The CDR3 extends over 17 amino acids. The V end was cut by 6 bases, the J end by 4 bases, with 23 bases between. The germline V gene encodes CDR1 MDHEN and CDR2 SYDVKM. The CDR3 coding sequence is TGTGCCAGCAGGACGGGCGGTAGGGGTAATGGGTCAGATACGCAGTATTTT. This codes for CASRTGGRGNGSDTQYF.

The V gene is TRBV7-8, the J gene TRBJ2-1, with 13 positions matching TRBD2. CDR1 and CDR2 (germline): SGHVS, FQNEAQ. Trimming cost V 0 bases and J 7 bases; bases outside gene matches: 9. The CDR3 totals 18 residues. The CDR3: CASSLAVLAGGRTNEQFF. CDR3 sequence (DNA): TGTGCCAGCAGCTTAGCGGTACTAGCGGGGGGGAGAACAAATGAGCAGTTCTTC.

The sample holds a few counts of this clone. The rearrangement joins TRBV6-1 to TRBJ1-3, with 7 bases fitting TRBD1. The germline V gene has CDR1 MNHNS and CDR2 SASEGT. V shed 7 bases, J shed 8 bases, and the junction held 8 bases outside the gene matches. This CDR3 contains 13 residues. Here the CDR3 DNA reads TGTGCCAGCACTGCAGGGGGGTGGGACACCATATATTTT. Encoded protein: CASTAGGWDTIYF.

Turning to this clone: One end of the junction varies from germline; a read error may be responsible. The CDR3: CASSFARSSGANGLTF. CDR3 DNA sequence: TGTGCCAGCAGTTTCGCCAGGAGCTCTGGGGCCAACGGCCTGACTTTC. This rearrangement joins TRBV28 to TRBJ2-6, with D perhaps matching TRBD1 (5 bases). CDR1 and CDR2 (germline): MDHEN, SYDVKM. This CDR3 has 16 amino acids.

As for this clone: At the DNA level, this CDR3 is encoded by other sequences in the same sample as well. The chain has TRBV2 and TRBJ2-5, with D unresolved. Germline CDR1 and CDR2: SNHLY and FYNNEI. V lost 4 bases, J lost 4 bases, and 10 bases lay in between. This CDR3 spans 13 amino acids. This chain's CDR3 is CASSVSLRETQYF. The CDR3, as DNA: TGTGCCAGCAGTGTGAGTCTACGAGAGACCCAGTACTTC.

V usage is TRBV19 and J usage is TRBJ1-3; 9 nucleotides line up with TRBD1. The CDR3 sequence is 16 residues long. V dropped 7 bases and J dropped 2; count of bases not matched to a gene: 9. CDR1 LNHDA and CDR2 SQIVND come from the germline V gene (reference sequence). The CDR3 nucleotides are TGTGCCAGTATCCTTCCCGGGACAGGGACTGGAAACACCATATATTTT. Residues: CASILPGTGTGNTIYF. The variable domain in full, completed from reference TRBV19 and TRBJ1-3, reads DGGITQSPKYLFRKEGQNVTLSCEQNLNHDAMYWYRQDPGQGLRLIYYSQIVNDFQKGDIAEGYSVSREKKESFPLTVTSAQKNPTAFYLCASILPGTGTGNTIYFGEGSWLTVV.

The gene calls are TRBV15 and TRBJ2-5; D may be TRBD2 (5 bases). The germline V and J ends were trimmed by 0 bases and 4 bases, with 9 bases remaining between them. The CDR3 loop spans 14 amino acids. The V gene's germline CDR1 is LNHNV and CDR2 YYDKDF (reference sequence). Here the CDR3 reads CATSRDIASETQYF. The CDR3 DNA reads TGTGCCACCAGCAGAGATATAGCGTCAGAGACCCAGTACTTC.

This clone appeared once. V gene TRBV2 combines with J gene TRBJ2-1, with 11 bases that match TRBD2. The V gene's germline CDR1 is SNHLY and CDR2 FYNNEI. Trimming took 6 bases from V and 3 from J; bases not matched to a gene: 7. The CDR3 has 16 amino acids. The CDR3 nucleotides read TGTGCCAGCAGGGCTCTAGCGGGGGGCCTCTACAATGAGCAGTTCTTC. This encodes CASRALAGGLYNEQFF.

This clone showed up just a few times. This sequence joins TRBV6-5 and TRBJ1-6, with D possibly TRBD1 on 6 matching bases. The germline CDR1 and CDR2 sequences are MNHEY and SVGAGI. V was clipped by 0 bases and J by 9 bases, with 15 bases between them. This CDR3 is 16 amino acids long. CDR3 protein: CASSYSRGAIASPLHF. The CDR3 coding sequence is TGTGCCAGCAGTTACTCACGGGGGGCGATCGCTTCACCCCTCCACTTT.

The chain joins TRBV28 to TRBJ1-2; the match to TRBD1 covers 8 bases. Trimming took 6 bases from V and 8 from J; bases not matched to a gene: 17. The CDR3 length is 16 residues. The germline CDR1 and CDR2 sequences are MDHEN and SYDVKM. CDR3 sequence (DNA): TGTGCCAGCAGATTCACTTCGGACAGGGAAGTCGGCGGCTACACCTTC. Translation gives CASRFTSDREVGGYTF.

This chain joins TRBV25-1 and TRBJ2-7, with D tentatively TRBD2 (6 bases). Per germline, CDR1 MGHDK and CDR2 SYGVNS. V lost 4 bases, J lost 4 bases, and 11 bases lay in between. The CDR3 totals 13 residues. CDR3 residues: CASSGLGGYEQYF. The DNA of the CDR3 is TGTGCCAGCAGTGGCCTCGGGGGATACGAGCAGTACTTC.

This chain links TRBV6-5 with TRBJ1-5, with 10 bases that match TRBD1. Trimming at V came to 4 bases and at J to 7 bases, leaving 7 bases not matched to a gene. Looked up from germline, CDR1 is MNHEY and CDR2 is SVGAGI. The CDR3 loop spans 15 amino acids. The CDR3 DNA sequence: TGTGCCAGCAGTTCAGTGACAGGGGGCGGACAGCCCCAGCATTTT. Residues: CASSSVTGGGQPQHF.

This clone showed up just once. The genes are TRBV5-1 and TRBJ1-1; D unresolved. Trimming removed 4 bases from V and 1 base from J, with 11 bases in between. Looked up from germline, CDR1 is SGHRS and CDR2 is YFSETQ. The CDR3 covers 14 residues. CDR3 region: CASSTSSRNTEAFF. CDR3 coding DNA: TGCGCCAGCAGCACGAGTTCACGGAACACTGAAGCTTTCTTT. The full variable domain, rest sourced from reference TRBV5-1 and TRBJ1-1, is KAGVTQTPRYLIKTRGQQVTLSCSPISGHRSVSWYQQTPGQGLQFLFEYFSETQRNKGNFPGRFSGRQFSNSRSEMNVSTLELGDSALYLCASSTSSRNTEAFFGQGTRLTVV.

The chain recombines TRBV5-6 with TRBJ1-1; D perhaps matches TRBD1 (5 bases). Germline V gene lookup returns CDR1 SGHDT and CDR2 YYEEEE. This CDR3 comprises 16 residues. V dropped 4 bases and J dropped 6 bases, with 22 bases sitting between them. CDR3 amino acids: CASSQGGGRVQAEAFF. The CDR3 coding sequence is TGTGCCAGCAGCCAGGGTGGGGGGAGGGTACAAGCTGAAGCTTTCTTT.